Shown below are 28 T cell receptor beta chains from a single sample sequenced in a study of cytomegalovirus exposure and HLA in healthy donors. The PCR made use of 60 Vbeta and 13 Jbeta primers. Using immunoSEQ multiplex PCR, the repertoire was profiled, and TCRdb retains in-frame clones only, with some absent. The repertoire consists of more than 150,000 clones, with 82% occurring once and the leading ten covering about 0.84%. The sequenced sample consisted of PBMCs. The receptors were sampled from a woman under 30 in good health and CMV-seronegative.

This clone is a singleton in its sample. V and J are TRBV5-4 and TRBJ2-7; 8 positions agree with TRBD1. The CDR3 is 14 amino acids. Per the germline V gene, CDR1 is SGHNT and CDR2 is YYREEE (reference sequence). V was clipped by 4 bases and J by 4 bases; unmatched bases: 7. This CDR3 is CASSTDRGRYEQYF. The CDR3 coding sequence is TGTGCCAGCAGCACCGACAGGGGCCGTTACGAGCAGTACTTC.

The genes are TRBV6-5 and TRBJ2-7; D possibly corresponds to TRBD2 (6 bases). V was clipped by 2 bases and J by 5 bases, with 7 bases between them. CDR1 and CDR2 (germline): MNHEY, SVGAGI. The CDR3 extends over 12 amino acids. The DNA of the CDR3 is TGTGCCAGCAGTTACGCGGGAAACGAGCAGTACTTC. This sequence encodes CASSYAGNEQYF.

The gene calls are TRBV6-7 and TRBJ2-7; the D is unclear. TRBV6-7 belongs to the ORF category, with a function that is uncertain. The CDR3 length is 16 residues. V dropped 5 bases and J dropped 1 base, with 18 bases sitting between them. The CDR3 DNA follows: TGTGCCAGCAGTCCCGTTACTACGACCCAATCCTACGAGCAGTACTTC. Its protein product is CASSPVTTTQSYEQYF.

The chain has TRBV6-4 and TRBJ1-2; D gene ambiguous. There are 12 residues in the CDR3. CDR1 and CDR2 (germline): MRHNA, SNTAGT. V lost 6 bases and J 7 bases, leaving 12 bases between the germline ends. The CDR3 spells CASRDPWAGYTF. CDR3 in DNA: TGTGCCAGCAGGGACCCCTGGGCTGGCTACACCTTC.

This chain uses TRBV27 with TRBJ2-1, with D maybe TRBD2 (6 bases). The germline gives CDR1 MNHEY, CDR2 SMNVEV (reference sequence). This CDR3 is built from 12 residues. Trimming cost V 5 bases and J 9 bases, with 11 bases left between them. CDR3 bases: TGTGCCAGCAGTCTCACTAGCAGTGAGCAGTTCTTC. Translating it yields CASSLTSSEQFF.

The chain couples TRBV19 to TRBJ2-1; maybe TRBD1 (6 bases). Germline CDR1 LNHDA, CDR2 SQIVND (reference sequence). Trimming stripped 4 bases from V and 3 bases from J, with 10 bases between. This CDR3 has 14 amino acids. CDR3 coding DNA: TGTGCCAGTAGTACAGGGGCCGGCTACAATGAGCAGTTCTTC. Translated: CASSTGAGYNEQFF.

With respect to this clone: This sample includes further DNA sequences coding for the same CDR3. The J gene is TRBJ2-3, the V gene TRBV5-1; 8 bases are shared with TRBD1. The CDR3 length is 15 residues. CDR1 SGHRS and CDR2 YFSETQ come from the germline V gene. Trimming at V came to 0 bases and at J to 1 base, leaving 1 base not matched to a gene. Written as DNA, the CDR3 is TGCGCCAGCAGCTTGGTGGGACAGGGCACAGATACGCAGTATTTT. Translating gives CASSLVGQGTDTQYF.

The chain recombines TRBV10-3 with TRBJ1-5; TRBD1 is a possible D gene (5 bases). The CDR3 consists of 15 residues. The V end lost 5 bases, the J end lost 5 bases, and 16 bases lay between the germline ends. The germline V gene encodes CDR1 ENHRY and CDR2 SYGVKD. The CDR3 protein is CAISPGWMTDQPQHF. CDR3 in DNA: TGTGCCATCAGTCCAGGGTGGATGACGGATCAGCCCCAGCATTTT.

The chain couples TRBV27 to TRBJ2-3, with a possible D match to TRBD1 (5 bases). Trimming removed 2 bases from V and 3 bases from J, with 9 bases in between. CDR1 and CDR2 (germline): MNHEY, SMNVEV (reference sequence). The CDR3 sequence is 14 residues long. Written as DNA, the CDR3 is TGTGCCAGCAGTTTAAAGTCAGGGACAGATACGCAGTATTTT. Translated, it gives CASSLKSGTDTQYF.

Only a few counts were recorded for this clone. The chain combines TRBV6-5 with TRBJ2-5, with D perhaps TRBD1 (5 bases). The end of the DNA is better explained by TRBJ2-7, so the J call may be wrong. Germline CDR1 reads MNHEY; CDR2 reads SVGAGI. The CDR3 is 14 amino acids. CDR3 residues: CASSYVPGPYEQYF. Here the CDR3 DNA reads TGTGCCAGCAGTTACGTTCCAGGGCCCTACGAGCAGTACTTC.

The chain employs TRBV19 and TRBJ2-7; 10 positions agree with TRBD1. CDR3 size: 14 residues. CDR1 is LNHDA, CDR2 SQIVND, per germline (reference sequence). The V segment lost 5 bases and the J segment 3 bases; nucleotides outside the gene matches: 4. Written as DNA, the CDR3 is TGTGCCAGTAGTTGGACAGGGGGGGACTACGAGCAGTACTTC. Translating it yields CASSWTGGDYEQYF.

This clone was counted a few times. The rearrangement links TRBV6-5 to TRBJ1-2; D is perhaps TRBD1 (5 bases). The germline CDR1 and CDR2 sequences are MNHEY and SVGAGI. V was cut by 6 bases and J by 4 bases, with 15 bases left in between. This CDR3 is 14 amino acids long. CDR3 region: CASRTLRQSYGYTF. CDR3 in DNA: TGTGCCAGCAGAACCCTCCGACAGAGCTATGGCTACACCTTC.

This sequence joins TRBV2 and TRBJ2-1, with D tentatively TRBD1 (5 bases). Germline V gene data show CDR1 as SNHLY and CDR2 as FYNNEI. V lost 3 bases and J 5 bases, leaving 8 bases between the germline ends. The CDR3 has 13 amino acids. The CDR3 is CASSDRRDNEQFF. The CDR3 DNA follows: TGTGCCAGCAGTGATCGCAGGGACAATGAGCAGTTCTTC.

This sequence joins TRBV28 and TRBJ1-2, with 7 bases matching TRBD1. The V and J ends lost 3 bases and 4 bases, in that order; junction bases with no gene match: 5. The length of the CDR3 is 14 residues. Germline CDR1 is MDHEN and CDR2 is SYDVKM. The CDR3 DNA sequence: TGTGCCAGCAGTTTCGGAGGGGGCGGCTATGGCTACACCTTC. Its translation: CASSFGGGGYGYTF.

CDR3 sequence (DNA): TGTGCCAGCACCGTGAACCTTTATAGCTCCTACAATGAGCAGTTCTTC. As protein: CASTVNLYSSYNEQFF. The chain joins TRBV28 to TRBJ2-1; D uncertain. Germline assignment: CDR1 MDHEN and CDR2 SYDVKM. This CDR3 contains 16 residues. Trimming pared 7 bases from V and 0 bases from J, leaving 16 bases between.

CDR3 DNA sequence: TGTGCCAGCAGCTTGGCTAGCGGGAGTATCTACGAGCAGTACTTC. Translated, it gives CASSLASGSIYEQYF. This chain uses TRBV5-5 with TRBJ2-7; 10 bases agree with TRBD2. The CDR3 totals 15 residues. J was trimmed by 3 bases and V by 0 bases; bases with no gene match: 3. Germline V CDR1 and CDR2: SGHKS, YYEKEE (reference sequence). The whole variable domain, filled in from reference TRBV5-5 and TRBJ2-7, reads DAGVTQSPTHLIKTRGQQVTLRCSPISGHKSVSWYQQVLGQGPQFIFQYYEKEERGRGNFPDRFSARQFPNYSSELNVNALLLGDSALYLCASSLASGSIYEQYFGPGTRLTVT.

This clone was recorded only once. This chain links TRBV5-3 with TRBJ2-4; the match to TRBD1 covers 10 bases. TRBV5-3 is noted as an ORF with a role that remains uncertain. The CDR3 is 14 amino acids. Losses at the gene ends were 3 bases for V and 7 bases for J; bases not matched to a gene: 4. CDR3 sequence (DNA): TGTGCCAGAAGCTGGGGACAGGGGTGGAACATTCAGTACTTC. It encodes CARSWGQGWNIQYF.

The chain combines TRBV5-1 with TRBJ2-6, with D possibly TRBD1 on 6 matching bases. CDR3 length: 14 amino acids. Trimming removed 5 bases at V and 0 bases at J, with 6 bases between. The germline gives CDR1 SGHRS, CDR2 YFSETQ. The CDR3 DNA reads TGCGCCAGCAGACAGGGCTCTGGGGCCAACGTCCTGACTTTC. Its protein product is CASRQGSGANVLTF.

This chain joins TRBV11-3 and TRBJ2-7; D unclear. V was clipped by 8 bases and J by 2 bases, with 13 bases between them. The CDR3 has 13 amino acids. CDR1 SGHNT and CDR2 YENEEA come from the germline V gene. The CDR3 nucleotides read TGTGCCAGCGGTGACTCTTACCCCTACGAGCAGTACTTC. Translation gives CASGDSYPYEQYF.

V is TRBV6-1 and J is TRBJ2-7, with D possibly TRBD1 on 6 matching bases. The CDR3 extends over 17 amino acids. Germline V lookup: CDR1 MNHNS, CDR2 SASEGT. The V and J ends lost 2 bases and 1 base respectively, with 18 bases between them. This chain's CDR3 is CASSEMSGFGTSYEQYF. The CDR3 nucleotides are TGTGCCAGCAGTGAAATGTCTGGGTTCGGGACATCCTACGAGCAGTACTTC.

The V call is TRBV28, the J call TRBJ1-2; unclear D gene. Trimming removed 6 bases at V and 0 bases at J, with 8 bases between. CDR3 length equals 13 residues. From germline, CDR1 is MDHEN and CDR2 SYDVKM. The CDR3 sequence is CASSLAANYGYTF. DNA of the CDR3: TGTGCCAGCAGCTTGGCAGCTAACTATGGCTACACCTTC.

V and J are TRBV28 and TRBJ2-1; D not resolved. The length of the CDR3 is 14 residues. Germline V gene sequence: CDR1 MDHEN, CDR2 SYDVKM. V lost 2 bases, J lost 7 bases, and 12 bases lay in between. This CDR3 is CASSLPWAPNEQFF. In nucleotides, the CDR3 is TGTGCCAGCAGTTTACCCTGGGCGCCAAATGAGCAGTTCTTC. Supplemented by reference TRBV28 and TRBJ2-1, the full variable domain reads DVKVTQSSRYLVKRTGEKVFLECVQDMDHENMFWYRQDPGLGLRLIYFSYDVKMKEKGDIPEGYSVSREKKERFSLILESASTNQTSMYLCASSLPWAPNEQFFGPGTRLTVL.

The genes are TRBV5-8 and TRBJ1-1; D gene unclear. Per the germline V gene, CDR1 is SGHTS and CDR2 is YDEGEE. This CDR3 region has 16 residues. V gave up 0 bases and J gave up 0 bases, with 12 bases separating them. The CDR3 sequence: CASSLGLQLMNTEAFF. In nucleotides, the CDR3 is TGTGCCAGCAGCTTGGGGCTACAGCTCATGAACACTGAAGCTTTCTTT.

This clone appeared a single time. CDR3 bases: TGTGCCAGTACCCAAAGCGGCTACACCGGGGAGCTGTTTTTT. This sequence encodes CASTQSGYTGELFF. This chain links TRBV19 with TRBJ2-2; D is perhaps TRBD2 (5 bases). V was cut by 7 bases and J by 3 bases, with 12 bases left in between. Germline lookup yields CDR1 LNHDA and CDR2 SQIVND (reference sequence). The CDR3 consists of 14 residues.

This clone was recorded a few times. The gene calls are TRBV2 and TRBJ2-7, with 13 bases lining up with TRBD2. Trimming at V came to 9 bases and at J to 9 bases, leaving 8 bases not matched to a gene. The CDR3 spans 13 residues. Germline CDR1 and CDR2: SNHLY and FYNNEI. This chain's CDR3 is CASGTSGVIGQYF. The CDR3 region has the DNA TGTGCCAGTGGGACTAGCGGGGTGATCGGGCAGTACTTC.

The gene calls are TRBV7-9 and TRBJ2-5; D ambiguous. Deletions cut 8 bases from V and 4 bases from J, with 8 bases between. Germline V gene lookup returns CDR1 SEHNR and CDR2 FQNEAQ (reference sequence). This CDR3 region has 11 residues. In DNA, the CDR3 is TGTGCCAGCGTCTCCGGAGAGACCCAGTACTTC. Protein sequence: CASVSGETQYF. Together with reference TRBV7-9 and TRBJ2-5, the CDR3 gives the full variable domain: DTGVSQNPRHKITKRGQNVTFRCDPISEHNRLYWYRQTLGQGPEFLTYFQNEAQLEKSRLLSDRFSAERPKGSFSTLEIQRTEQGDSAMYLCASVSGETQYFGPGTRLLVL.

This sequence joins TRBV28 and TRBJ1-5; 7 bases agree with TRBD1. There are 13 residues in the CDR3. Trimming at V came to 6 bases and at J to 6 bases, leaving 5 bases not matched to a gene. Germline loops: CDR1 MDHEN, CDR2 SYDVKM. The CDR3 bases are TGTGCCAGCAGGAAACAGGGGTTTCAGCCCCAGCATTTT. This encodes CASRKQGFQPQHF.

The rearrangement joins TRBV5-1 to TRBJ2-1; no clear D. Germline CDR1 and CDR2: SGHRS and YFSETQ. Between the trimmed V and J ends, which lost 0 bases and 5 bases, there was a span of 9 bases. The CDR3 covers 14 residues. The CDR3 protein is CASSLAWPNNEQFF. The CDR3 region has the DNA TGCGCCAGCAGCTTGGCCTGGCCCAACAATGAGCAGTTCTTC. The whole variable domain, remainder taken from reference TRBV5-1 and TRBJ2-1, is KAGVTQTPRYLIKTRGQQVTLSCSPISGHRSVSWYQQTPGQGLQFLFEYFSETQRNKGNFPGRFSGRQFSNSRSEMNVSTLELGDSALYLCASSLAWPNNEQFFGPGTRLTVL.